These 10 T cell receptor beta chains originate from one sample sequenced in a study of PD-1 blockade in classical Hodgkin lymphoma. Assay: immunoSEQ multiplex PCR; the TCRdb copy retains only in-frame clones and omits some. The table has 4,300 or so clones, approximately 74% seen once; the top ten hold just over 50%. Each patient relapsed following autologous stem cell transplantation, and prior brentuximab vedotin exposure differed. The sequencing here drew on peripheral blood mononuclear cells (PBMCs), taken at baseline. Receptor source: a human donor with classical Hodgkin lymphoma.

The rearrangement uses TRBV7-3 and TRBJ2-1, with 9 bases that match TRBD1. The V and J ends lost 5 bases and 7 bases, in that order; junction bases with no gene match: 6. This CDR3 comprises 14 residues. In germline, CDR1 is SGHTA, CDR2 FQGTGA. Here the CDR3 DNA reads TGTGCCAGCAGCAGGGACAGGGAGATGAATGAGCAGTTCTTC. This codes for CASSRDREMNEQFF.

The CDR3 loop reads CASSLTGGNTEAFF. CDR3 sequence (DNA): TGTGCCAGCAGCCTTACGGGCGGGAACACTGAAGCTTTCTTT. The chain recombines TRBV7-3 with TRBJ1-1; D ambiguous. V dropped 5 bases and J dropped 1 base, with 11 bases sitting between them. CDR3 size: 14 residues. CDR1 is SGHTA and CDR2 is FQGTGA in the germline V gene.

Only one count was recorded for this clone. The chain is built from TRBV18 and TRBJ1-2, with D unclear. The CDR3 length is 15 residues. In germline, CDR1 is KGHSH, CDR2 LQKENI. V was pared by 3 bases and J by 2 bases, with 13 bases between. The CDR3 DNA sequence: TGTGCCAGCTCACCCTACCGGGGATGGAACTATGGCTACACCTTC. It encodes CASSPYRGWNYGYTF.

The chain recombines TRBV19 with TRBJ2-1; D remains ambiguous. With 7 bases removed from V and 3 bases from J, the gap between germline ends came to 19 bases. CDR1 and CDR2 from the germline V gene are LNHDA and SQIVND (reference sequence). This CDR3 has 16 residues. This CDR3 reads CASKGSAATSYNEQFF. The CDR3 DNA follows: TGTGCCAGTAAGGGCAGCGCTGCAACCAGCTACAATGAGCAGTTCTTC.

This clone has only one observation. The chain employs TRBV7-2 and TRBJ2-2, with TRBD2 identical over 9 bases. The CDR3 is 17 residues long. V shed 0 bases, J shed 0 bases, and the junction held 2 bases outside the gene matches. The germline V gene has CDR1 SGHTA and CDR2 FQGNSA. CDR3 residues: CASSLASGGSNTGELFF. CDR3 DNA sequence: TGTGCCAGCAGCTTAGCTAGCGGGGGTTCGAACACCGGGGAGCTGTTTTTT.

This chain joins TRBV5-6 and TRBJ2-3; 7 nucleotides match TRBD2. Per germline, CDR1 SGHDT and CDR2 YYEEEE. The CDR3 runs 14 residues. V trimming: 2 bases; J trimming: 4 bases; junction bases outside the gene matches: 4. The CDR3 protein is CASSLGGRADTQYF. In DNA, the CDR3 is TGTGCCAGCAGCTTAGGAGGGAGGGCAGATACGCAGTATTTT.

The V call is TRBV19, the J call TRBJ2-2; no definite D call. The CDR3 spans 13 residues. Per the germline V gene, CDR1 is LNHDA and CDR2 is SQIVND (reference sequence). The CDR3 is CVSHGPVAGELFF. CDR3 bases: TGTGTATCGCACGGGCCAGTTGCGGGGGAGCTGTTTTTT.

The genes are TRBV27 and TRBJ2-2, with 7 bases lining up with TRBD2. CDR3 length equals 15 residues. The V gene's germline CDR1 is MNHEY and CDR2 SMNVEV (reference sequence). V shed 5 bases and J 1 base; nucleotides not matched to a gene: 4. The CDR3 coding sequence is TGTGCCAGCAGTCCCCAGCGGGGGAACACCGGGGAGCTGTTTTTT. Its protein product is CASSPQRGNTGELFF.

Sample share makes this clone large. V and J are TRBV6-1 and TRBJ2-7; D gene uncertain. The V gene lost 2 bases and the J gene lost 2 bases, with 4 bases spanning the gap. CDR3 size: 12 residues. Germline V CDR1 and CDR2: MNHNS, SASEGT. For the CDR3, the DNA is TGTGCCAGCAGTGAAACCACCTACGAGCAGTACTTC. Its protein product is CASSETTYEQYF.

V gene TRBV5-1 combines with J gene TRBJ2-7, with D perhaps matching TRBD1 or TRBD2 (5 bases each). CDR1 is SGHRS, CDR2 YFSETQ, per germline. The CDR3 is 17 amino acids. Trimming stripped 2 bases from V and 0 bases from J, with 18 bases between. The CDR3: CASSLDYRDRFSYEQYF. CDR3 sequence (DNA): TGCGCCAGCAGCTTAGATTACCGGGACCGATTCTCCTACGAGCAGTACTTC.